These 6 T cell receptor beta chains originate from one sample sequenced in a study of blood T cells in healthy people across ages. Primers used in a second PCR of about 6 to 11 cycles were a sample-barcoded 5' primer and a J-beta primer mix. TCRdb re-derived calls from the 5' RACE reads in MiXCR, one entry per CDR3 protein. The sample carries 500,000 to 650,000 distinct CDR3 sequences, about 27% recorded once. Separately, the same data were catalogued under a study of T cells of mothers and their children.

Input material: blood. The source is a boy aged 2-9 years in good health.

The chain employs TRBV7-9 and TRBJ2-1; TRBD2 agrees at 14 bases. The CDR3 runs to 16 residues. V lost 5 bases, J lost 10 bases, and 10 bases stayed unmatched. Germline CDR1 is SEHNR and CDR2 is FQNEAQ (reference sequence). The CDR3 loop is CASSPGTSGSKYEQFF. CDR3 DNA: TGTGCCAGCAGCCCGGGGACTAGCGGGAGTAAGTACGAGCAGTTCTTC.

This clonotype was seen only a few times. This sequence joins TRBV7-3 and TRBJ2-6; TRBD1 or TRBD2 may be the D gene (5 bases each). The germline V and J ends were trimmed by 5 bases and 0 bases, with 11 bases remaining between them. This CDR3 is 16 amino acids long. CDR1 is SGHTA, CDR2 FQGTGA, per germline. The CDR3 is CASSPRGASGANVLTF. The CDR3 region has the DNA TGTGCCAGCAGCCCCCGAGGGGCCTCTGGGGCCAACGTCCTGACTTTC.

The chain employs TRBV20-1 and TRBJ2-2, with 12 bases aligning to TRBD1. CDR1 and CDR2 from the germline V gene are DFQATT and SNEGSKA (reference sequence). V trimming: 5 bases; J trimming: 7 bases; junction bases outside the gene matches: 8. There are 15 residues in the CDR3. The CDR3 bases are TGCAGTGCTCCCGCCGGGACAGGGGGCCACGGGGAGCTGTTTTTT. Protein sequence: CSAPAGTGGHGELFF.

Only a few counts were recorded for this clonotype. This chain connects TRBV7-6 to TRBJ2-1; D is unresolved. Trimming cost V 5 bases and J 9 bases, with 20 bases left between them. Germline CDR1 reads SGHVS; CDR2 reads FNYEAQ. The CDR3 extends over 15 amino acids. The CDR3 bases are TGTGCCAGCAGCGTCAACTTTATGGTGGGTCTTGAGCAGTTCTTC. This sequence encodes CASSVNFMVGLEQFF.

A few counts support this clonotype. The rearrangement links TRBV7-2 to TRBJ2-1; possible D gene TRBD2, 7 bases. The tail of the sequence fits TRBJ2-7 better, so the J call may be wrong. CDR3 length: 15 residues. Germline values: CDR1 SGHTA, CDR2 FQGNSA. The CDR3 loop is CASSLRGGRGYEQYF. In nucleotides, the CDR3 is TGTGCCAGCAGCTTAAGGGGGGGGCGCGGTTACGAGCAGTACTTC.

There are a few counts of this clonotype. The V call is TRBV7-2, the J call TRBJ1-1; D gene unclear. V was pared by 5 bases and J by 11 bases, with 15 bases between. The germline gives CDR1 SGHTA, CDR2 FQGNSA. The CDR3 loop spans 12 amino acids. The CDR3 loop is CASSPGLFEAFF. CDR3 DNA sequence: TGTGCCAGCAGCCCCGGACTGTTTGAGGCTTTCTTT.